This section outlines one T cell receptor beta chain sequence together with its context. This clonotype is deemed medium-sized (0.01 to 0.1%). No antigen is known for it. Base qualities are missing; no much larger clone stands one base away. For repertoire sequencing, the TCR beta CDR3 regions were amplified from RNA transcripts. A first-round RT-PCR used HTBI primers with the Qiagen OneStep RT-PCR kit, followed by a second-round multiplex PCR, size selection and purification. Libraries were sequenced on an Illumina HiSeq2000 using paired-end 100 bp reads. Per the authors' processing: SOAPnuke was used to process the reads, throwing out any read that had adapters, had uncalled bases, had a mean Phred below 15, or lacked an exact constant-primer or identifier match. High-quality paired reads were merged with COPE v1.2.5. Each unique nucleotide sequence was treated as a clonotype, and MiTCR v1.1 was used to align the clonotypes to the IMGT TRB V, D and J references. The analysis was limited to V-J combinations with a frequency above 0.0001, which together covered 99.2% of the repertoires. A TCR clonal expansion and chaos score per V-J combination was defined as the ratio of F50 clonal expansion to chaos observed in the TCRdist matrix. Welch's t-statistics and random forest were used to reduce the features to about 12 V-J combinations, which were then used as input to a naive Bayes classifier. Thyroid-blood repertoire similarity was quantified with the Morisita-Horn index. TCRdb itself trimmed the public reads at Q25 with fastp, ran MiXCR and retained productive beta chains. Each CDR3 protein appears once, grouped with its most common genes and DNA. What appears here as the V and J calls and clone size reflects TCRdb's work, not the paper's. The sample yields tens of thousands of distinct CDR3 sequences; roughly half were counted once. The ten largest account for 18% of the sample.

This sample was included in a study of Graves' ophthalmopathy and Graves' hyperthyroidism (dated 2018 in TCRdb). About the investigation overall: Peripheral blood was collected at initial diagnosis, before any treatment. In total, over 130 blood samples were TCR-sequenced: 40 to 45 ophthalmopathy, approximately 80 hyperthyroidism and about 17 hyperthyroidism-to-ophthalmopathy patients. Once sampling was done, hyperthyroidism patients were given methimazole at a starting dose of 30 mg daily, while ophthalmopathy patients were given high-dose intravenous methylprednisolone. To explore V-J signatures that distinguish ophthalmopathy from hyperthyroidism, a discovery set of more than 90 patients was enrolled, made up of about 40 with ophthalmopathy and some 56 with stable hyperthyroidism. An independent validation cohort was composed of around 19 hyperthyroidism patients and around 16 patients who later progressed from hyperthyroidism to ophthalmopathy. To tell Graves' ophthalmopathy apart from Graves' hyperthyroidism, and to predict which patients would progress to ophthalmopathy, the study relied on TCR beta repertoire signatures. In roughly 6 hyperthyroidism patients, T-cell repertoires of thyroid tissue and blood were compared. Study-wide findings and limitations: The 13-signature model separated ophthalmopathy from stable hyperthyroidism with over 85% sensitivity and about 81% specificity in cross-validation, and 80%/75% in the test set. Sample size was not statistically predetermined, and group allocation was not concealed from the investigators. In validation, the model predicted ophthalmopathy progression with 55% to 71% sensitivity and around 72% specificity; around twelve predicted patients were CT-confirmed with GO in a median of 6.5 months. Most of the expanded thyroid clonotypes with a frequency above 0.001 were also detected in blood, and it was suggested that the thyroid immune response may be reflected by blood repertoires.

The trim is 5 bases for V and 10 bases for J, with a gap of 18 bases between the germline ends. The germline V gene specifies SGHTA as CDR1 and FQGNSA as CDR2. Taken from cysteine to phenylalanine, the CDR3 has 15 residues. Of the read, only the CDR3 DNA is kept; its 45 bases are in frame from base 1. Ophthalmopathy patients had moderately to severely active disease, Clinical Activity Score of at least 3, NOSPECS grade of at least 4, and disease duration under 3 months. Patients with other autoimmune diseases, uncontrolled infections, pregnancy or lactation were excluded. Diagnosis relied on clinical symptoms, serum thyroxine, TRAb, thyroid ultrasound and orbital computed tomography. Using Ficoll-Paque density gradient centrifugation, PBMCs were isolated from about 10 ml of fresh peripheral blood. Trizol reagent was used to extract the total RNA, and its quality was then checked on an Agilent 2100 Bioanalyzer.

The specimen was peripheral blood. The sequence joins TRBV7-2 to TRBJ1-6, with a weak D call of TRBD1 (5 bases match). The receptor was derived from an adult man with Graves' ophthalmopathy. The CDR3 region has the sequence CASSTDYLGGSPLHF. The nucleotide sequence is TGTGCCAGCAGCACGGACTATCTGGGGGGGTCACCCCTCCACTTT.